The sequence of this T cell receptor (beta chain) was determined in a study of pediatric ulcerative colitis. During colonoscopy, one to two rectal pinch biopsies were collected. The assay was immunoSEQ multiplex PCR, and TCRdb's table has in-frame clones only and misses some. This sample has roughly 17,000 clones, with around 70% found just once. The receptor was derived from a girl between 5 and 17 years old with moderate ulcerative colitis. The sequencing sample was made of gut tissue.

This CDR3 is CAWSSGGITGELFF. CDR3 nucleotides: TGTGCCTGGTCGAGCGGGGGAATCACCGGGGAGCTGTTTTTT. The chain joins TRBV30 to TRBJ2-2; 8 nucleotides agree with TRBD2. The CDR3 runs to 14 residues. J was trimmed by 4 bases and V by 5 bases; bases with no gene match: 6. In germline, CDR1 is GTSNPN, CDR2 SVGIG (reference sequence).